This T cell receptor beta chain was sequenced in a study of blood T cell repertoires in COVID-19. Study context: Acute-phase and convalescent COVID-19 samples originated in the United States, Italy and Spain. PBMCs, B-cell-depleted T cells, or T cells provided the cDNA or gDNA that made up the material.

In the authors' workflow: Amplification of reference gene primers provided the estimated nucleated cell counts. The data were produced by immunoSEQ multiplex PCR, yet TCRdb's version contains in-frame clones alone and is incomplete. That table gives V, J and clone size, and the DNA gave D and trimming. This table has about 270,000 clones, 65% to 90% appearing once. CDR1 is SGHDT and CDR2 is YYEEEE in the germline V gene. The CDR3 runs to 16 residues. The ends lost 4 bases at V and 7 bases at J; junction bases unmatched: 8. The gene calls are TRBV5-6 and TRBJ1-6, with 10 bases lining up with TRBD1. Sequencing was performed on peripheral blood. This TCR derives from an older woman with active or convalescent COVID-19. The CDR3 DNA reads TGTGCCAGCAGCCCGGGACAGGGGTTCTGGAATTCACCCCTCCACTTT. Its translation is CASSPGQGFWNSPLHF.